This entry lists 28 T cell receptor beta chains sequenced from one sample in a study of blood T cell repertoires in COVID-19. TCRdb's copy holds only in-frame clones and misses some; the assay was immunoSEQ multiplex PCR. The sample lists 310,000 or so clones; about 86% were seen once. What was sequenced was peripheral blood. Receptors were obtained from a woman aged 50 to 60 with acute or convalescent COVID-19.

This clone was seen once. The chain has TRBV2 and TRBJ1-2, with 9 bases lining up with TRBD1. The CDR3 is 14 residues long. Germline CDR1 is SNHLY and CDR2 is FYNNEI. The V segment lost 4 bases and the J segment 4 bases; nucleotides outside the gene matches: 4. The CDR3 loop reads CASSVTGGTYGYTF. DNA of the CDR3: TGTGCCAGCAGTGTCACAGGGGGCACCTATGGCTACACCTTC. Using reference TRBV2 and TRBJ1-2 for the parts outside the CDR3, the full variable domain is EPEVTQTPSHQVTQMGQEVILRCVPISNHLYFYWYRQILGQKVEFLVSFYNNEISEKSEIFDDQFSVERPDGSNFTLKIRSTKLEDSAMYFCASSVTGGTYGYTFGSGTRLTVV.

In this sample, this clone turned up once. An end of the junction does not agree with germline; a read error may underlie this. The chain uses TRBV27 and TRBJ1-2; 7 bases agree with TRBD1. CDR1 MNHEY and CDR2 SMNVEV come from the germline V gene (reference sequence). The CDR3 extends over 12 amino acids. The DNA for the CDR3 is TGTGCCAGCAGTTTACTCGGACAGGCTCTCTCTTTC. This translates into CASSLLGQALSF.

V usage is TRBV19 and J usage is TRBJ2-6, with D possibly TRBD1 on 5 matching bases. Trimming shortened V by 7 bases and J by 1 base, and 8 bases separated the two germline ends. CDR3 length equals 14 residues. Germline V gene data show CDR1 as LNHDA and CDR2 as SQIVND (reference sequence). The CDR3 region has the DNA TGTGCCAGTATGAAGGGGTCTGGGGCCAACGTCCTGACTTTC. It is translated as CASMKGSGANVLTF. Full variable domain (missing parts from reference TRBV19 and TRBJ2-6): DGGITQSPKYLFRKEGQNVTLSCEQNLNHDAMYWYRQDPGQGLRLIYYSQIVNDFQKGDIAEGYSVSREKKESFPLTVTSAQKNPTAFYLCASMKGSGANVLTFGAGSRLTVL.

This clone showed up just once. CDR3: CASSEGVRGVAMNTEAFF. CDR3 DNA sequence: TGTGCCAGCAGTGAAGGCGTCAGGGGGGTTGCGATGAACACTGAAGCTTTCTTT. This sequence joins TRBV6-1 and TRBJ1-1; 7 nucleotides line up with TRBD1. This CDR3 has 18 residues. Germline CDR1 is MNHNS and CDR2 is SASEGT. The V gene end was trimmed by 1 base and the J gene end by 0 bases; junction bases not matched to a gene: 11.

This clone was seen only a few times. The chain couples TRBV6-5 to TRBJ1-2; possibly TRBD1 for D (5 bases). The germline gives CDR1 MNHEY, CDR2 SVGAGI. V shed 1 base and J shed 6 bases, with 12 bases lying between them. This CDR3 contains 14 residues. CDR3: CASSYFRKDNGYTF. CDR3 DNA: TGTGCCAGCAGTTACTTCCGAAAGGACAATGGCTACACCTTC.

The gene calls are TRBV10-3 and TRBJ1-3; unclear D gene. Trimming cost V 5 bases and J 3 bases, with 11 bases left between them. The CDR3 sequence is 14 residues long. CDR1 ENHRY and CDR2 SYGVKD come from the germline V gene. CDR3 protein: CAISTLSGGNTIYF. Here the CDR3 DNA reads TGTGCCATCAGTACCCTCTCGGGTGGAAACACCATATATTTT.

The V and J genes are TRBV29-1 and TRBJ2-7; 10 bases map to TRBD2. The CDR3 length is 14 residues. Germline loops: CDR1 SQVTM, CDR2 ANQGSEA. J was trimmed by 7 bases and V by 4 bases; bases with no gene match: 10. The CDR3 DNA reads TGCAGCGTTGCCGGTTCTAGCGGGAGTAGGGAGCAGTACTTC. Translation gives CSVAGSSGSREQYF.

This clone was counted a single time. The rearrangement links TRBV7-9 to TRBJ2-4, with 9 bases matching TRBD2. The V gene's germline CDR1 is SEHNR and CDR2 FQNEAQ (reference sequence). Trimming at V came to 5 bases and at J to 1 base, leaving 6 bases not matched to a gene. The CDR3 is made up of 16 amino acids. The CDR3, as DNA: TGTGCCAGCAGCCCCCTCAGCGGGGGGGCCAAAAACATTCAGTACTTC. Translating it yields CASSPLSGGAKNIQYF.

The DNA for the CDR3 is TGTGCCAGCAGCCGGACAGGGGTGGCTGAAAAACTGTTTTTT. Translated: CASSRTGVAEKLFF. This rearrangement joins TRBV5-4 to TRBJ1-4; 9 bases align to TRBD1. After removal of 4 bases from V and 7 bases from J, the junction contained 5 bases not matched to a gene. This CDR3 comprises 14 residues. Germline V gene sequence: CDR1 SGHNT, CDR2 YYREEE (reference sequence).

The genes are TRBV19 and TRBJ1-1, with a possible D match to TRBD1 (5 bases). Germline values: CDR1 LNHDA, CDR2 SQIVND (reference sequence). The CDR3 extends over 16 amino acids. The V gene lost 6 bases and the J gene lost 2 bases, with 19 bases spanning the gap. CDR3 bases: TGTGCCAGTAGACCCCTTCGAGGAGACAGCAACACTGAAGCTTTCTTT. It translates to CASRPLRGDSNTEAFF.

The chain joins TRBV19 to TRBJ2-1, with 9 bases lining up with TRBD1. CDR1 LNHDA and CDR2 SQIVND come from the germline V gene (reference sequence). The CDR3 is 20 amino acids. V was pared by 6 bases and J by 2 bases, with 20 bases of the junction left unmatched. The CDR3 is CASSITLGQGGGGAYNEQFF. The CDR3 bases are TGTGCCAGTAGCATAACATTGGGACAGGGAGGCGGAGGAGCCTACAATGAGCAGTTCTTC.

This chain connects TRBV7-2 to TRBJ1-6; 7 bases match TRBD1. CDR1 and CDR2 from the germline V gene are SGHTA and FQGNSA. The V and J ends lost 4 bases and 3 bases, in that order; junction bases with no gene match: 3. The CDR3 consists of 15 residues. The CDR3 DNA follows: TGTGCCAGCAGCTCGAGACAGGGCTATAATTCACCCCTCCACTTT. This sequence encodes CASSSRQGYNSPLHF.

The chain has TRBV2 and TRBJ1-1; D is possibly TRBD1 (5 bases). V was pared by 8 bases and J by 4 bases, with 8 bases between. CDR1 is SNHLY and CDR2 is FYNNEI in the germline V gene. CDR3 length: 11 amino acids. This chain's CDR3 is CASRQGTEAFF. For the CDR3, the DNA is TGTGCCAGCCGCCAGGGCACTGAAGCTTTCTTT.

The chain recombines TRBV5-5 with TRBJ2-1; weak D call: TRBD1 (5 bases). The CDR3 is made up of 16 amino acids. Per germline, CDR1 SGHKS and CDR2 YYEKEE (reference sequence). Trimming left V 2 bases short and J 1 base short, with 13 bases between. CDR3 bases: TGTGCCAGCAGCTTTCGGTGGACACCGTCCTACAATGAGCAGTTCTTC. Protein sequence: CASSFRWTPSYNEQFF.

The V call is TRBV4-1, the J call TRBJ2-7; no clear D gene. Trimming pared 4 bases from V and 2 bases from J, leaving 15 bases between. The V gene's germline CDR1 is MGHRA and CDR2 YSYEKL. The CDR3 is 15 amino acids. The CDR3 sequence: CASSRKIPLTYEQYF. Here the CDR3 DNA reads TGCGCCAGCAGCCGAAAGATACCTCTAACCTACGAGCAGTACTTC.

Only one count was recorded for this clone. CDR3 sequence: CASSQISYGFTEAFF. Here the CDR3 DNA reads TGTGCCAGCAGCCAAATTAGCTACGGTTTCACTGAAGCTTTCTTT. The V and J genes are TRBV4-2 and TRBJ1-1; D gene unclear. Trimming left V 2 bases short and J 4 bases short, with 14 bases between. CDR1 LGHNA and CDR2 YNFKEQ come from the germline V gene. The CDR3 sequence is 15 residues long.

The chain carries TRBV30 and TRBJ1-4, with D uncertain. The CDR3 is 14 residues long. Between the trimmed V and J ends, which lost 5 bases and 10 bases, there was a span of 20 bases. Germline assignment: CDR1 GTSNPN and CDR2 SVGIG (reference sequence). This CDR3 is CAWGSSLVDGKLFF. CDR3 coding DNA: TGTGCCTGGGGAAGTAGCTTGGTAGATGGAAAACTGTTTTTT.

V is TRBV19 and J is TRBJ1-5, with D possibly being TRBD1 (6 bases). Looked up from germline, CDR1 is LNHDA and CDR2 is SQIVND (reference sequence). Between the trimmed V and J ends, which lost 4 bases and 4 bases, there was a span of 14 bases. This CDR3 region has 15 residues. For the CDR3, the DNA is TGTGCCAGTAGTAACACAGGGTTGGCAAATCAGCCCCAGCATTTT. Translated: CASSNTGLANQPQHF. Based on the CDR3 plus reference TRBV19 and TRBJ1-5, the full variable domain is DGGITQSPKYLFRKEGQNVTLSCEQNLNHDAMYWYRQDPGQGLRLIYYSQIVNDFQKGDIAEGYSVSREKKESFPLTVTSAQKNPTAFYLCASSNTGLANQPQHFGDGTRLSIL.

The rearrangement joins TRBV5-1 to TRBJ1-1, with 7 bases fitting TRBD1. J lost 0 bases, V lost 0 bases, and 11 bases had no gene match. The CDR3 consists of 18 residues. The germline CDR1 and CDR2 sequences are SGHRS and YFSETQ. The CDR3 DNA reads TGCGCCAGCAGCTTGGAGTTGACAGGGAGATATATGAACACTGAAGCTTTCTTT. Protein sequence: CASSLELTGRYMNTEAFF. The whole variable domain, remainder taken from reference TRBV5-1 and TRBJ1-1, is KAGVTQTPRYLIKTRGQQVTLSCSPISGHRSVSWYQQTPGQGLQFLFEYFSETQRNKGNFPGRFSGRQFSNSRSEMNVSTLELGDSALYLCASSLELTGRYMNTEAFFGQGTRLTVV.

This clone was found once. The chain carries TRBV24-1 and TRBJ1-2; D call uncertain. The V gene lost 5 bases and the J gene lost 6 bases, with 9 bases spanning the gap. There are 12 residues in the CDR3. Germline CDR1 and CDR2: KGHDR and SFDVKD. CDR3 coding DNA: TGTGCCACCAGTGGGAAGAGGGATGGCTACACCTTC. Amino acids: CATSGKRDGYTF.

The chain employs TRBV5-1 and TRBJ2-3; D perhaps matches TRBD2 (6 bases). The germline V gene has CDR1 SGHRS and CDR2 YFSETQ. Trimming took off 4 bases at V and 6 bases at J, with 15 bases between the two ends. The CDR3 has 14 amino acids. The CDR3 protein is CASSGGTGPDTQYF. CDR3 nucleotide sequence: TGCGCCAGCAGCGGCGGGACCGGGCCCGATACGCAGTATTTT.

The chain links TRBV30 to TRBJ2-5, with D possibly TRBD1 on 6 matching bases. The length of the CDR3 is 15 residues. The ends were cut back, 4 bases at V and 1 base at J, with 16 bases in the middle. Per the germline V gene, CDR1 is GTSNPN and CDR2 is SVGIG (reference sequence). In nucleotides, the CDR3 is TGTGCCTGGAAGTCCGGGACACTTCCCCAAGAGACCCAGTACTTC. Translating gives CAWKSGTLPQETQYF.

This rearrangement joins TRBV3-1 (or the pseudogene TRBV3-2) to TRBJ1-2; 9 positions match TRBD1. The CDR3 loop spans 18 amino acids. Germline CDR1 and CDR2: LGHDT and YNNKEL (reference sequence). With V trimmed by 1 base and J by 2 bases, 11 bases remained unmatched. CDR3 in DNA: TGTGCCAGCAGCCAAGCCCTCGGACAGGGGAGGTCCAACTATGGCTACACCTTC. This sequence encodes CASSQALGQGRSNYGYTF.

The chain combines TRBV21-1 with TRBJ1-5. TRBV21-1 is listed as a pseudogene. CDR3 size: 17 residues. CDR3 protein: CASSRTPPGCSNQPQHF. In DNA form, the CDR3 reads TGTGCCAGCAGCCGAACGCCCCCGGGGTGCAGCAATCAGCCCCAGCATTTT.

The rearrangement links TRBV5-1 to TRBJ2-7; D might be TRBD1 (6 bases). This CDR3 region has 12 residues. V was pared by 5 bases and J by 7 bases, with 13 bases between. Looked up from germline, CDR1 is SGHRS and CDR2 is YFSETQ. The CDR3 is CASRAGDLEQYF. In nucleotides, the CDR3 is TGCGCCAGCAGGGCAGGGGACCTAGAGCAGTACTTC.

The chain carries TRBV10-2 and TRBJ1-1; maybe TRBD1 (5 bases). V lost 3 bases, J lost 0 bases, and 8 bases lay in between. From germline, CDR1 is WSHSY and CDR2 SAAADI. The CDR3 has 14 residues. In nucleotides, the CDR3 is TGCGCCAGCAGTGATCCAGGGCTGAACACTGAAGCTTTCTTT. This codes for CASSDPGLNTEAFF.

The rearrangement links TRBV28 to TRBJ1-2; 8 bases align to TRBD1. This CDR3 contains 14 residues. The V gene end was trimmed by 6 bases and the J gene end by 2 bases; junction bases not matched to a gene: 5. CDR1 and CDR2 from the germline V gene are MDHEN and SYDVKM. The CDR3 region has the DNA TGTGCCAGCAGCTACAGGGGGGCAAACTATGGCTACACCTTC. Protein: CASSYRGANYGYTF.

The V gene is TRBV3-1 (or the pseudogene TRBV3-2), the J gene TRBJ2-7, with 9 positions matching TRBD1. The ends lost 4 bases at V and 3 bases at J; junction bases unmatched: 16. Per germline, CDR1 LGHDT and CDR2 YNNKEL (reference sequence). CDR3 length equals 18 residues. The CDR3 spells CASSPRQGVGMRIYEQYV. CDR3 nucleotide sequence: TGTGCCAGCAGCCCCCGACAGGGGGTTGGTATGAGGATCTACGAGCAGTACGTC.